Presented here are 11 T cell receptor beta chains from one specimen sequenced in a study of regulatory T cells in long-lasting Graves disease. The time point here: persistent/refractory GD, antithyroid drugs over 5 years with positive TRAb. The TCR library was prepared using RNA isolated from PBMCs. TCR beta libraries were built with iRepertoire HTBI primers and Arm-PCR of CDR3 regions. Using its own MiXCR run on the multiplex PCR reads, TCRdb lists one record per CDR3 protein. Among around 450,000 distinct CDR3 sequences, roughly a fifth were seen once, and the ten largest hold about 6.6%. Sequenced here: peripheral blood mononuclear cells (PBMCs), sampled when the disease was refractory, from a patient treated with antithyroid drugs. The receptors here all came from a female donor with Graves disease.

The chain joins TRBV15 to TRBJ2-6; 8 bases are a match to TRBD1. J gave up 1 base and V 0 bases, and 8 bases lay outside the gene matches. Germline-derived CDR1 and CDR2 are LNHNV and YYDKDF (reference sequence). This CDR3 comprises 19 residues. Here the CDR3 reads CATSREFRGLGSGANVLTF. The CDR3 nucleotides read TGTGCCACCAGCAGAGAATTCAGGGGGCTGGGATCTGGGGCCAACGTCCTGACTTTC.

This clonotype was found many times. This chain connects TRBV27 to TRBJ2-7, with 11 bases matching TRBD2. There are 16 residues in the CDR3. Germline V lookup: CDR1 MNHEY, CDR2 SMNVEV (reference sequence). With V trimmed by 4 bases and J by 0 bases, 5 bases remained unmatched. The chain's CDR3 is CASSYSGTSGSYEQYF. The CDR3, as DNA: TGTGCCAGCAGTTACTCCGGGACTAGCGGCTCCTACGAGCAGTACTTC.

The chain employs TRBV20-1 and TRBJ2-1; 7 bases are a match to TRBD2. With 6 bases clipped from V and 7 bases from J, the junction kept 9 bases outside the gene matches. This CDR3 has 13 residues. Per the germline V gene, CDR1 is DFQATT and CDR2 is SNEGSKA (reference sequence). CDR3 in amino acids: CSAQGGSGNEQFF. DNA of the CDR3: TGCAGTGCCCAGGGCGGGAGCGGGAATGAGCAGTTCTTC.

There are many counts of this clonotype. This chain connects TRBV6-5 to TRBJ1-5; 8 bases map to TRBD1. V lost 4 bases to trimming and J lost 3 bases; unmatched junction nucleotides: 5. CDR1 and CDR2 (germline): MNHEY, SVGAGI. The length of the CDR3 is 15 residues. In DNA, the CDR3 is TGTGCCAGCAGTTTGGCGACAGGGGCCAATCAGCCCCAGCATTTT. Translated, it gives CASSLATGANQPQHF.

This clonotype was detected only a few times. This chain joins TRBV20-1 and TRBJ1-6; a possible D gene is TRBD1 (5 bases). The germline V gene encodes CDR1 DFQATT and CDR2 SNEGSKA (reference sequence). V lost 1 base, J lost 9 bases, and 10 bases lay in between. The length of the CDR3 is 13 residues. CDR3 nucleotides: TGCAGTGCTAGAGTTGGGGGTGGTTCACCCCTCCACTTT. Translating gives CSARVGGGSPLHF.

This clonotype occurred many times. V usage is TRBV20-1 and J usage is TRBJ2-5; D possibly corresponds to TRBD1 (5 bases). V lost 2 bases to trimming and J lost 1 base, with 8 bases between them. The CDR3 extends over 13 amino acids. CDR1 is DFQATT, CDR2 SNEGSKA, per germline (reference sequence). The CDR3 region is CSARTGTQETQYF. Here the CDR3 DNA reads TGCAGTGCTAGAACAGGAACCCAAGAGACCCAGTACTTC.

This clonotype was counted at least ten times. The chain links TRBV28 to TRBJ1-5, with 9 bases matching TRBD1. The CDR3 has 19 residues. With V trimmed by 4 bases and J by 2 bases, 15 bases remained unmatched. CDR1 is MDHEN, CDR2 SYDVKM, per germline. CDR3 nucleotide sequence: TGTGCCAGCAGTTCCTTTCACCGGGACAGGGTGGACCGCAATCAGCCCCAGCATTTT. This sequence encodes CASSSFHRDRVDRNQPQHF.

The count of this clonotype is one. A read error may be the cause here, since a much bigger clone is one base away. Here the CDR3 omits its conserved ending phenylalanine or tryptophan, so a read error is the likely source. This chain connects TRBV6-1 to TRBJ1-2; unclear D gene. Germline V gene sequence: CDR1 MNHNS, CDR2 SASEGT. Trimming left V 6 bases short and J 8 bases short, with 16 bases between. There are 13 residues in the CDR3. The CDR3 loop is CASRLTGLGGYTL. The CDR3 region has the DNA TGTGCCAGCAGGCTAACGGGTCTGGGAGGCTACACCCTC.

This clonotype was counted at least ten times. The chain uses TRBV11-3 and TRBJ2-5, with 10 bases aligning to TRBD1. J lost 5 bases, V lost 5 bases, and 8 bases had no gene match. This CDR3 has 15 residues. The germline gives CDR1 SGHNT, CDR2 YENEEA. The CDR3: CASSGGQGTGETQYF. The CDR3 bases are TGTGCCAGCAGCGGGGGACAGGGGACGGGGGAGACCCAGTACTTC.

This clonotype showed up just a few times. A junction end diverges from the germline sequence, so it may reflect a read error. The chain employs TRBV5-1 and TRBJ2-7; TRBD2 matches at 8 bases. There are 14 residues in the CDR3. In germline, CDR1 is SGHRS, CDR2 YFSETQ. CDR3 coding DNA: TGCGCCAGCAGCTTGGAACTAGCGGCCTACGGGCAGTACTTC. This translates into CASSLELAAYGQYF. Variable domain in full (rest from reference TRBV5-1 and TRBJ2-7): KAGVTQTPRYLIKTRGQQVTLSCSPISGHRSVSWYQQTPGQGLQFLFEYFSETQRNKGNFPGRFSGRQFSNSRSEMNVSTLELGDSALYLCASSLELAAYGQYFGPGTRLTVT.

J is TRBJ1-5 and V is TRBV7-3; 8 nucleotides line up with TRBD1. Germline values: CDR1 SGHTA, CDR2 FQGTGA. Trimming removed 0 bases from V and 4 bases from J; junction bases left unmatched: 5. The CDR3 is made up of 16 amino acids. CDR3 sequence: CASSLTGTGNNQPQHF. The CDR3 bases are TGTGCCAGCAGCTTAACTGGGACAGGTAATAATCAGCCCCAGCATTTT.